Detailed here is one T cell receptor (beta chain). The target antigen is unknown. This record comes from a study of T-cell reconstitution after alpha-beta-depleted transplantation in children. As it was prepared, the TCRbeta library received unique molecular identifiers. TCRdb re-analysed the PCR reads in MiXCR, keeping a single row per CDR3 protein. This table holds more than 300,000 distinct CDR3 sequences, around 15% found once. The V end lost 4 bases, the J end lost 5 bases, and 9 bases lay between the germline ends. Germline assignment: CDR1 DFQATT and CDR2 SNEGSKA (reference sequence). There are 12 residues in the CDR3. Overall study results and limits: Some patients showed high day-60 TCRbeta diversity, which derived from surviving recipient T cells and thymic progenitors. Several hundred expanded graft clones reportedly were the source of alpha-beta T cells about two months after transplant. At one year after transplant, newly produced T cells mostly accounted for T-cell counts and diversity.

Sequenced material: PBMCs, mostly from graft donor cells, taken 360 days after TCRalphabeta/CD19-depleted stem cell transplant. The sequence was collected from a male patient under 10 years old who had a stem cell transplant for acute lymphoblastic leukemia, so the T cells may come from the graft donor. V gene TRBV20-1 combines with J gene TRBJ2-1; possible D gene TRBD2, 5 bases. CDR3 in amino acids: CSATSGHNEQFF. CDR3 nucleotide sequence: TGCAGTGCTACCAGCGGCCACAATGAGCAGTTCTTC.